This T cell receptor beta chain was captured by sequencing in a study of T cells in Graves' hyperthyroidism and ophthalmopathy. Regions amplified from RNA transcripts were the TCR beta CDR3 regions. The study used the HTBI primer set for a first-round RT-PCR of the TCR CDR3. A single record per CDR3 protein comes from TCRdb applying MiXCR to the multiplex PCR reads. This repertoire shows some 140,000 distinct CDR3 sequences, roughly 23% found once; its top ten account for about two thirds. Germline lookup yields CDR1 SNHLY and CDR2 FYNNEI. Between the trimmed V and J ends, which lost 4 bases and 3 bases, there was a span of 7 bases. The CDR3 runs to 12 residues. Blood dates from first hyperthyroidism diagnosis, before any ophthalmopathy symptoms. In this sample, this clonotype turned up many times.

The J gene is TRBJ2-7, the V gene TRBV2; a weak D match, TRBD2 (6 bases). The source is a woman aged 45 to 65 with Graves' hyperthyroidism that later progressed to Graves' ophthalmopathy. Material: blood. The DNA for the CDR3 is TGTGCCAGCAGTGGGGACTTCTACGAGCAGTACTTC. It specifies CASSGDFYEQYF.